This TCR beta chain derives from a study of blood T cells in healthy people across ages. General study findings and limits: A conclusive naive versus antigen-experienced comparison was prevented by the unsorted PBMCs.

It was with a sample-barcoded 5' primer and a J-beta primer mix that a second PCR of roughly 7 to 12 cycles was run. The template-switch adaptor was a 5' adaptor with 12 random nucleotides. It tagged each cDNA molecule. TCRdb re-derived calls from the 5' RACE reads in MiXCR, one entry per CDR3 protein. The table shows 1.5 million to 2 million distinct CDR3 sequences, with 30% to 40% occurring only once. From germline, CDR1 is DFQATT and CDR2 SNEGSKA (reference sequence). The CDR3 covers 15 residues. Trimming cost V 6 bases and J 7 bases; bases outside gene matches: 17. As concerns this clonotype: The antigen is undetermined.

Sequencing was performed on blood. The sequence came from a human donor in good health. The chain combines TRBV20-1 with TRBJ1-2, with TRBD1 identical over 7 bases. The CDR3 DNA sequence: TGCAGTGCATACGCACCGGGACAGTCAGTCCGTGGCTACACCTTC. The encoded protein is CSAYAPGQSVRGYTF.